The 21 T cell receptor beta chains reported below all come from one sample, sequenced in a study of blood T cell repertoires in COVID-19. Generated by immunoSEQ multiplex PCR, the TCRdb table keeps only in-frame clones and is missing some. Found here are some 200,000 clones, 80% of them singletons; the top ten hold about 7%. Sample: PBMCs or T cells enriched from blood (not recorded which). The receptor source for this set is a middle-aged woman with acute COVID-19.

This clone has just a few counts. CDR3 amino acids: CASSFSARVETQYF. The CDR3 nucleotides are TGTGCCAGCAGCTTTTCCGCGAGGGTGGAGACCCAGTACTTC. V gene TRBV11-2 combines with J gene TRBJ2-5; a weak D match, TRBD2 (5 bases). The V end lost 3 bases, the J end lost 5 bases, and 13 bases lay between the germline ends. Germline loops: CDR1 SGHAT, CDR2 FQNNGV. The length of the CDR3 is 14 residues.

This chain links TRBV5-1 with TRBJ2-6, with TRBD1 matching 9 bases. Germline V gene data show CDR1 as SGHRS and CDR2 as YFSETQ. Trimming cost V 0 bases and J 1 base; bases outside gene matches: 5. CDR3 size: 18 residues. CDR3 nucleotide sequence: TGCGCCAGCAGCTTGGGGGGACAGGGAGGATCTGGGGCCAACGTCCTGACTTTC. Translating it yields CASSLGGQGGSGANVLTF.

This clone has more than one count but fewer than ten. V and J are TRBV6-2 or TRBV6-3 and TRBJ2-7; D is possibly TRBD2 (6 bases). This CDR3 comprises 14 residues. Trimming pared 5 bases from V and 3 bases from J, leaving 14 bases between. Germline V gene sequence: CDR1 MNHEY, CDR2 SVGEGT. The DNA of the CDR3 is TGTGCCAGCAGTCTGAGGCGGGATATCTACGAGCAGTACTTC. This codes for CASSLRRDIYEQYF.

The CDR3 sequence is CASSILGTGGGELFF. CDR3 nucleotide sequence: TGTGCCAGTAGTATTCTCGGGACAGGTGGCGGGGAGCTGTTTTTT. The V call is TRBV19, the J call TRBJ2-2; 8 bases fit TRBD1. The CDR3 contains 15 residues. Germline V lookup: CDR1 LNHDA, CDR2 SQIVND (reference sequence). The ends lost 3 bases at V and 7 bases at J; junction bases unmatched: 7.

J is TRBJ1-4 and V is TRBV6-5; D ambiguous. The germline gives CDR1 MNHEY, CDR2 SVGAGI. The V end was cut by 2 bases, the J end by 8 bases, with 9 bases between. This CDR3 contains 13 residues. The CDR3 bases are TGTGCCAGCAGTTACGGGCAGGAAGAAAAACTGTTTTTT. Protein product: CASSYGQEEKLFF.

This chain uses TRBV11-3 with TRBJ2-3; possible D gene TRBD2, 6 bases. This CDR3 contains 11 residues. V dropped 2 bases and J dropped 11 bases, with 8 bases sitting between them. Germline V gene data show CDR1 as SGHNT and CDR2 as YENEEA. The CDR3 loop reads CASSLRRGQYF. CDR3 sequence (DNA): TGTGCCAGCAGCTTACGGCGGGGGCAGTATTTT.

The CDR3 is CASQPLRQASNTGELFF. CDR3 nucleotides: TGTGCCAGCCAACCCCTCCGGCAGGCCTCGAACACCGGGGAGCTGTTTTTT. The chain uses TRBV19 and TRBJ2-2; D is undetermined. V dropped 9 bases and J dropped 0 bases, with 20 bases sitting between them. The CDR3 length is 17 residues. Germline loops: CDR1 LNHDA, CDR2 SQIVND (reference sequence).

This clone was picked up one time. The genes are TRBV27 and TRBJ2-6; no firm D call. The V gene lost 3 bases and the J gene lost 0 bases, with 9 bases spanning the gap. The V gene's germline CDR1 is MNHEY and CDR2 SMNVEV (reference sequence). The CDR3 has 16 residues. The CDR3 region has the DNA TGTGCCAGCAGTTTTAGTATTGGCTCTGGGGCCAACGTCCTGACTTTC. Translation: CASSFSIGSGANVLTF.

This clone has only a few counts. The chain combines TRBV6-5 with TRBJ1-3; 7 bases are shared with TRBD1. This CDR3 spans 15 amino acids. The junction had 8 bases not matched to a gene; V was cut back by 5 bases and J by 4 bases. Germline loops: CDR1 MNHEY, CDR2 SVGAGI. This CDR3 is CASSPRQGTGNTIYF. In DNA, the CDR3 is TGTGCCAGCAGTCCTAGACAGGGTACAGGAAACACCATATATTTT.

The CDR3 DNA reads TGTGCCAGCAGTGTCGGAGGGATGCACAATCAGCCCCAGCATTTT. Residues: CASSVGGMHNQPQHF. J is TRBJ1-5 and V is TRBV2; D not certain. Trimming removed 4 bases at V and 3 bases at J, with 13 bases between. The CDR3 runs to 15 residues. Germline V gene data show CDR1 as SNHLY and CDR2 as FYNNEI.

This clone was detected only a few times. The rearrangement joins TRBV6-2 or TRBV6-3 to TRBJ1-5, with 8 bases that match TRBD1. The CDR3 sequence is 16 residues long. In germline, CDR1 is MNHEY, CDR2 SVGEGT. Trimming cost V 5 bases and J 7 bases; bases outside gene matches: 13. The CDR3 is CASSPRAGTGGQPQHF. The CDR3, as DNA: TGTGCCAGCAGTCCAAGGGCGGGGACAGGAGGCCAGCCCCAGCATTTT.

Regarding this clone: The junction and the germline gene differ at one end; a read error may be behind it. The rearrangement uses TRBV7-3 and TRBJ2-1; unclear D gene. CDR1 is SGHTA, CDR2 FQGTGA, per germline. This CDR3 contains 15 residues. The CDR3: CASSSPFSSHNEQFF. CDR3 in DNA: TGTGCCAGCAGCTCCCCCTTCTCCTCCCACAATGAGCAGTTCTTC.

V and J are TRBV3-1 (or the pseudogene TRBV3-2) and TRBJ2-5; D might be TRBD2 (5 bases). CDR1 and CDR2 (germline): LGHDT, YNNKEL (reference sequence). The ends were cut back, 0 bases at V and 1 base at J, with 9 bases in the middle. The CDR3 consists of 15 residues. CDR3 bases: TGTGCCAGCAGCCAAGATGAAAGCGGCCAAGAGACCCAGTACTTC. It codes for CASSQDESGQETQYF.

The J gene is TRBJ1-4, the V gene TRBV5-1; D is ambiguous. This CDR3 region has 16 residues. Germline CDR1 reads SGHRS; CDR2 reads YFSETQ. The V gene lost 4 bases and the J gene lost 8 bases, with 21 bases spanning the gap. The CDR3 nucleotides are TGCGCCAGCAGCCCATCGTCAGCGGGGAGTTACGAAAAACTGTTTTTT. This codes for CASSPSSAGSYEKLFF.

This clone was observed a few times. The chain has TRBV6-5 and TRBJ1-1; D is possibly TRBD1 (6 bases). Germline loops: CDR1 MNHEY, CDR2 SVGAGI. Trimming stripped 7 bases from V and 7 bases from J, with 16 bases between. The CDR3 extends over 13 amino acids. The chain's CDR3 is CASTRNRADEAFF. As DNA, the CDR3 is TGTGCCAGCACCAGAAACAGGGCGGATGAAGCTTTCTTT.

CDR3 in DNA: TGTGCCAGCAGCCGGGAACTAGCGGGGGTCACAGATACGCAGTATTTT. It encodes CASSRELAGVTDTQYF. V usage is TRBV4-2 and J usage is TRBJ2-3; 11 bases line up with TRBD2. In germline, CDR1 is LGHNA, CDR2 YNFKEQ. The CDR3 totals 16 residues. After removal of 4 bases from V and 2 bases from J, the junction contained 5 bases not matched to a gene.

The chain combines TRBV4-3 with TRBJ2-5, with a tentative D call TRBD2 (5 bases). Germline V CDR1 and CDR2: LGHNA, YSLEER. Deletions cut 2 bases from V and 7 bases from J, with 11 bases between. CDR3 length equals 13 residues. The DNA of the CDR3 is TGCGCCAGCAGCCAATTTAAAGAGGGGACCCAGTACTTC. This codes for CASSQFKEGTQYF.

The chain is built from TRBV2 and TRBJ1-1; D call uncertain. Germline V gene lookup returns CDR1 SNHLY and CDR2 FYNNEI. There are 14 residues in the CDR3. Trimming cost V 2 bases and J 4 bases, with 11 bases left between them. The CDR3 region is CASSEHRGGTEAFF. CDR3 in DNA: TGTGCCAGCAGTGAACATCGGGGAGGCACTGAAGCTTTCTTT.

This clone came up a few times. The V call is TRBV10-3, the J call TRBJ2-7; tentative D call: TRBD2 (6 bases). The CDR3 has 16 residues. V was clipped by 0 bases and J by 4 bases, with 16 bases between them. Germline V gene sequence: CDR1 ENHRY, CDR2 SYGVKD. The CDR3 DNA reads TGTGCCATCAGTGAGTCGGGACTCGGGAAACCTTACGAGCAGTACTTC. This sequence encodes CAISESGLGKPYEQYF.

This clone appeared a few times. J is TRBJ2-1 and V is TRBV19; 8 positions agree with TRBD2. CDR1 is LNHDA, CDR2 SQIVND, per germline (reference sequence). The J segment lost 4 bases and the V segment lost 1 base, leaving 6 bases of the junction unmatched. This CDR3 spans 16 amino acids. The CDR3 is CASSIANSGIYNEQFF. The CDR3 DNA is TGTGCCAGTAGTATAGCCAATAGCGGGATTTACAATGAGCAGTTCTTC.

The V and J genes are TRBV24-1 and TRBJ2-1, with TRBD2 matching over 12 bases. The germline gives CDR1 KGHDR, CDR2 SFDVKD. The V gene end was trimmed by 4 bases and the J gene end by 6 bases; junction bases not matched to a gene: 6. CDR3 length equals 16 residues. In DNA form, the CDR3 reads TGTGCCACCAGTGACATAAGACTAGCGGGAGCCAATGAGCAGTTCTTC. This translates into CATSDIRLAGANEQFF.